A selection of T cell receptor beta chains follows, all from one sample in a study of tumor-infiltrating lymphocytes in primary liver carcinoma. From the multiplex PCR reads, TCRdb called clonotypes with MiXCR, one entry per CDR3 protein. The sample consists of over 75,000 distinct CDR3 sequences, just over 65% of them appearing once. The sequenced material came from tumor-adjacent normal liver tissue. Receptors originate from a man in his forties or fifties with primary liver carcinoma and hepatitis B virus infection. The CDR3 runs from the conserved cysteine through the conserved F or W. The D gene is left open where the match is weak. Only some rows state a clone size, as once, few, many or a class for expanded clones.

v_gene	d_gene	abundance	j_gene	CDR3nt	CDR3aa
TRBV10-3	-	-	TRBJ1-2	TGTGACATCAGTGAAGGGCTGGTTGGCTACACCTTC	CDISEGLVGYTF
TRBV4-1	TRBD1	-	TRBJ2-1	TGCGCCAACAGCCATCTCGTAGCGGGACAGGGGGCGATTAACTCCTACAATGAGCAGTTCTTC	CANSHLVAGQGAINSYNEQFF
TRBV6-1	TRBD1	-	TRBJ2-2	TGTACCAGCACCTTACAGGGGGCGGAAACCGAGGAGCTGTTTTTT	CTSTLQGAETEELFF
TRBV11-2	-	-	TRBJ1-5	TGTGCCAGCAACTTGTGGGGGGGCAATCAGCCCCACCATTTT	CASNLWGGNQPHHF
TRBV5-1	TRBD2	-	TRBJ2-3	TGCACCAGCAGGCCTAGCGGGAGTGATACAGATACGCAGTATTTT	CTSRPSGSDTDTQYF
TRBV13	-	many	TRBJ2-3	TGTGCCAGCAGCCCCCATGTGGTATCTCCATCTCCAGATACGCAGTATTTT	CASSPHVVSPSPDTQYF
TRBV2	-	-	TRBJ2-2	TGTGCCAGGAGTGAAGGACAAGTCGGGGAGCTGTTTTTT	CARSEGQVGELFF
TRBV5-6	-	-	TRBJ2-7	TGTGCCAGCAACGACCGGGACACCTCCTACAAGCAGTACTTC	CASNDRDTSYKQYF
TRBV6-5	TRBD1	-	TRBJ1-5	TGTGCCAGCAGCAGGACAGGGGGGGCTCAGCCCCGGCATTTT	CASSRTGGAQPRHF
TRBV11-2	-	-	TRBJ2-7	TGTGCCAGCAGCTTAGTTCAACAGAGGGGGAGACTTTCCTACGAGCAGTACTTC	CASSLVQQRGRLSYEQYF
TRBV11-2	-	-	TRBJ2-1	TGTGCCAGCAGCTCCGTTGCGGGCAGTAATGAGCAGTTCTTC	CASSSVAGSNEQFF
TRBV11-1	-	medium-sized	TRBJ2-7	TGTGCCAGCAGCTTTAGGATAGGCGACGAGCAGTACTTC	CASSFRIGDEQYF
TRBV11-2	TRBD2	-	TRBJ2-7	TGTGACAGCAGCTTCACGGGACTAGGGATTCATGAGCAGTACTTC	CDSSFTGLGIHEQYF
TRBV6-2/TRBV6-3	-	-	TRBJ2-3	TGTGCCAGCAGTTACTTCAACCCCAGGAGAACAGATAGGCAGTATTTT	CASSYFNPRRTDRQYF
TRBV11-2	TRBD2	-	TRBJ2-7	TGTGCCAGCAAAGCGTGGATAGCGGGAATGCACCACGAGCAATACTTC	CASKAWIAGMHHEQYF
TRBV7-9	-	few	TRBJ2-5	TGTGCCAGCAGCGACGCTTACGAGACCCAGTACTTC	CASSDAYETQYF
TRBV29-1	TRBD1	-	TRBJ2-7	TGCAGCGTTGGGACAGGGGGCTACAAAGAGCAGTACTTC	CSVGTGGYKEQYF
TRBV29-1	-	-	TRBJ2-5	TGCAGCTTTGCGCAGGGTTTGGGAGAGACCCACTACTTC	CSFAQGLGETHYF
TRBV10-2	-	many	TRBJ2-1	TGCGCCAGCAGGCTAGCTGGCGACAATGAGCAGTTCTTC	CASRLAGDNEQFF
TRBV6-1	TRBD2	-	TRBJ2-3	TGTGCCAGCAGTGAACCAGCGGGAGGCACAGATACGGAGTATTTT	CASSEPAGGTDTEYF